This T cell receptor (beta chain) was observed in a study of tissue T cells after allogeneic stem cell transplantation. The CDR3 extends over 15 amino acids. After removal of 4 bases from V and 3 bases from J, the junction contained 8 bases not matched to a gene. Germline CDR1 reads SGHRS; CDR2 reads YFSETQ. Produced via immunoSEQ multiplex PCR; TCRdb's table is partial and in-frame only. The sample carries thousands of clones, approximately 75% recorded once. Steroid-refractory graft-versus-host disease after allogeneic hematopoietic cell transplant qualified adults for prospective research-autopsy enrollment. There are a few counts of this clone.

The rearrangement joins TRBV5-1 to TRBJ2-5; TRBD2 matches 8 bases. The clonotype originates from a male patient at least 60 years old with steroid-refractory graft-versus-host disease after an allogeneic stem cell transplant. The graft donor may account for some of the T cells. This material consisted of small intestine tissue, taken at autopsy. The CDR3 coding sequence is TGCGCCAGCAGCCGACTGGCAGCGGGGGAAGAGACCCAGTACTTC. Protein product: CASSRLAAGEETQYF.